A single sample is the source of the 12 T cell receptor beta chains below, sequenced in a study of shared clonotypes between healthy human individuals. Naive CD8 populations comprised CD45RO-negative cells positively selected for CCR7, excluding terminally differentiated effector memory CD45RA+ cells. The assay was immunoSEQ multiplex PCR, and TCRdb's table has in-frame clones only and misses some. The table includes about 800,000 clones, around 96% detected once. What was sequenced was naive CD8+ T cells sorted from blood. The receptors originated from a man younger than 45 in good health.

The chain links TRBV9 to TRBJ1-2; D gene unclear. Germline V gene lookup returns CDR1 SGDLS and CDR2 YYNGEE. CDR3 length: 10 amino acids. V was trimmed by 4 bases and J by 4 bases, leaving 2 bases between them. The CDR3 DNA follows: TGTGCCAGCAGCAGCTATGGCTACACCTTC. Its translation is CASSSYGYTF.

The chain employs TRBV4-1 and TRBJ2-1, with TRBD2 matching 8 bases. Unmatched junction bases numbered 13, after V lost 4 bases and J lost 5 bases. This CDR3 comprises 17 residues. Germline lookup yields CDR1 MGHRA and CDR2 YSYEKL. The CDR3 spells CASSLQTLSGSHNEQFF. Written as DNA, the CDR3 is TGCGCCAGCAGCCTACAAACTCTGAGCGGGAGCCACAATGAGCAGTTCTTC.

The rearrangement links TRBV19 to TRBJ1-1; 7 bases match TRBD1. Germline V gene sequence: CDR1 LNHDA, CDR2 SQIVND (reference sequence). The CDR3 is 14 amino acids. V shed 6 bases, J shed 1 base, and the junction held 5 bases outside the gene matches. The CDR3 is CASSWDSSNTEAFF. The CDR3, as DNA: TGTGCCAGTAGCTGGGACAGTTCGAACACTGAAGCTTTCTTT. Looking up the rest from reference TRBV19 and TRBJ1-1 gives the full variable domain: DGGITQSPKYLFRKEGQNVTLSCEQNLNHDAMYWYRQDPGQGLRLIYYSQIVNDFQKGDIAEGYSVSREKKESFPLTVTSAQKNPTAFYLCASSWDSSNTEAFFGQGTRLTVV.

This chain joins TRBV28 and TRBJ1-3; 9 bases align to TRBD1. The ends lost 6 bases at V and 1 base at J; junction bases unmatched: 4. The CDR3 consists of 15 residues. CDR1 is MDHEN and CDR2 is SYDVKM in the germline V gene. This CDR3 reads CASSVDRGSGNTIYF. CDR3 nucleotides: TGTGCCAGCAGCGTCGACAGGGGGTCTGGAAACACCATATATTTT.

CDR3 protein: CASSRPGTGNNQPQHF. The CDR3 nucleotides read TGTGCCAGCAGCCGTCCCGGGACAGGGAACAATCAGCCCCAGCATTTT. This chain connects TRBV28 to TRBJ1-5; TRBD1 matches at 9 bases. V lost 6 bases and J lost 3; bases outside the gene matches: 9. Per the germline V gene, CDR1 is MDHEN and CDR2 is SYDVKM. CDR3 size: 16 residues.

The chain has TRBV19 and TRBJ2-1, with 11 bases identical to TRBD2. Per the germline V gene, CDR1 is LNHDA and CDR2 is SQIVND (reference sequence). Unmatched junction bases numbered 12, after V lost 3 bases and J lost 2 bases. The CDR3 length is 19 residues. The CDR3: CASSIGSGRAQSPYNEQFF. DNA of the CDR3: TGTGCCAGTAGTATCGGTAGCGGGAGGGCCCAGTCACCCTACAATGAGCAGTTCTTC.

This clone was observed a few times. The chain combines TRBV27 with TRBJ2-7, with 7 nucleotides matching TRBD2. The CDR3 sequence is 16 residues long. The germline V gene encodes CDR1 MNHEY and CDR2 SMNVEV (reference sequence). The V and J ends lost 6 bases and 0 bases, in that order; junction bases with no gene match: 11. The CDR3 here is CASSELGWEGSYEQYF. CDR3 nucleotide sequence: TGTGCCAGCAGCGAACTGGGGTGGGAGGGCTCCTACGAGCAGTACTTC.

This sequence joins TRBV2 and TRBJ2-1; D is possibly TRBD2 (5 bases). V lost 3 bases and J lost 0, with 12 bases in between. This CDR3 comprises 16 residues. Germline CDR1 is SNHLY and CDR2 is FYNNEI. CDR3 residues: CASSEGGAASYNEQFF. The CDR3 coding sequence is TGTGCCAGCAGTGAGGGCGGAGCGGCCTCCTACAATGAGCAGTTCTTC.

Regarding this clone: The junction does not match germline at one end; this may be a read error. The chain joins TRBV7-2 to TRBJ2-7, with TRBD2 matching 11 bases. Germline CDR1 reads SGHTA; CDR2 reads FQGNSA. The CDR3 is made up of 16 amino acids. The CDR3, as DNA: TGTGCCAGCATCCTCCTTCTAGCGGGAGGCTCCCACGAGCAGTACTTC. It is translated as CASILLLAGGSHEQYF. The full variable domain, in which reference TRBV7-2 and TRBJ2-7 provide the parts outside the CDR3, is GAGVSQSPSNKVTEKGKDVELRCDPISGHTALYWYRQSLGQGLEFLIYFQGNSAPDKSGLPSDRFSAERTGGSVSTLTIQRTQQEDSAVYLCASILLLAGGSHEQYFGPGTRLTVT.

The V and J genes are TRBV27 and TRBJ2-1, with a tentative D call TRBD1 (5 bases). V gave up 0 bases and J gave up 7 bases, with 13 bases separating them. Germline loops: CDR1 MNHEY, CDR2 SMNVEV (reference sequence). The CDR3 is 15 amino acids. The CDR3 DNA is TGTGCCAGCAGTTTATCTTTTAGGGGCGCGAATGAGCAGTTCTTC. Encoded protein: CASSLSFRGANEQFF.

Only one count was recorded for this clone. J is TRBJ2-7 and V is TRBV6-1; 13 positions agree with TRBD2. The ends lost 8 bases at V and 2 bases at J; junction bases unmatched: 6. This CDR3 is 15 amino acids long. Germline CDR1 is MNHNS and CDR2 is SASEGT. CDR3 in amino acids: CASVLLAGGTYEQYF. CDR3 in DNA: TGTGCCAGCGTGTTACTAGCGGGAGGGACCTACGAGCAGTACTTC.

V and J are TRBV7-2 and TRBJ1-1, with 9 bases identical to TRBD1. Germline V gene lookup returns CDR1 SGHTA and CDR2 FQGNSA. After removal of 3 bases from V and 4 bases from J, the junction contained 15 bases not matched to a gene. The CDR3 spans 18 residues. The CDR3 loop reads CASSLGSGTGFLGTEAFF. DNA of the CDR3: TGTGCCAGCAGCTTGGGGAGTGGGACAGGGTTTTTAGGCACTGAAGCTTTCTTT.